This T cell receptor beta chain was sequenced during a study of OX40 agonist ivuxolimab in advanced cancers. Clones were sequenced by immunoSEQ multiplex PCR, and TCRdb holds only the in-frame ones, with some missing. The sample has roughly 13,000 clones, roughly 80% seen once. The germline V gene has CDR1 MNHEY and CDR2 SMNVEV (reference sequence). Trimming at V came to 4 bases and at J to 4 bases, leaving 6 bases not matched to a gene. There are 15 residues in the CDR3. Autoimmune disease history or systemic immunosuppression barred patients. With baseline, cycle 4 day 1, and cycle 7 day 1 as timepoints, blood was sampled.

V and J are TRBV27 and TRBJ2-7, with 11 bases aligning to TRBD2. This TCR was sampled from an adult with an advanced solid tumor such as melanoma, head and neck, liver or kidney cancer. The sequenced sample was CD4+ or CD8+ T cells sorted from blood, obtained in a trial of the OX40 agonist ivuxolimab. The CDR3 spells CASSSLLAGEYEQYF. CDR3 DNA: TGTGCCAGCAGTTCTTTACTAGCGGGGGAGTACGAGCAGTACTTC.